The 23 T cell receptor beta chains given below trace back to one sample, sequenced in a study of regulatory T cells in long-lasting Graves disease. Time point meaning: newly diagnosed GD, antithyroid drugs for less than 3 months. PBMCs were the source of the RNA used for TCR sequencing. Construction of TCR beta libraries relied on iRepertoire HTBI primers and on Arm-PCR targeting CDR3 regions. TCRdb processed the multiplex PCR reads anew with MiXCR; each CDR3 protein has one entry. This table has about 450,000 distinct CDR3 sequences, 14% appearing once. These same data were also listed under a study on T cells in Graves' hyperthyroidism and ophthalmopathy.

The sample consisted of peripheral blood mononuclear cells (PBMCs), taken at new diagnosis, from a patient treated with antithyroid drugs. These TCRs come from a woman in her forties or fifties with Graves disease.

The table lists this clonotype with many counts. This rearrangement joins TRBV28 to TRBJ2-7; D gene ambiguous. The germline V and J ends were trimmed by 8 bases and 2 bases, with 16 bases remaining between them. The CDR3 is 14 amino acids. From germline, CDR1 is MDHEN and CDR2 SYDVKM. The CDR3 DNA reads as TGTGCCAGCGGCAATCAGCTCACCCCCTACGAGCAGTACTTC. This sequence encodes CASGNQLTPYEQYF.

This clonotype was seen many times. This chain uses TRBV6-2 or TRBV6-3 with TRBJ2-7, with 7 bases matching TRBD1. Germline-derived CDR1 and CDR2 are MNHEY and SVGEGT. There are 14 residues in the CDR3. The trim removed 5 bases at V and 0 bases at J, leaving 4 bases unmatched. CDR3 residues: CASSHRGSSYEQYF. The CDR3, as DNA: TGTGCCAGCAGTCACAGGGGATCCTCCTACGAGCAGTACTTC.

This clonotype appeared a few times. This chain uses TRBV19 with TRBJ2-7; no reliable D call. The CDR3 extends over 15 amino acids. Germline V gene data show CDR1 as LNHDA and CDR2 as SQIVND (reference sequence). Trimming removed 7 bases from V and 1 base from J, with 17 bases in between. The CDR3 loop is CASKVALRSSYEQYF. The CDR3 DNA is TGTGCCAGTAAAGTCGCCCTAAGGAGTTCCTACGAGCAGTACTTC.

About this clonotype itself: A clone one base away is much larger, so this may be a read error. This chain links TRBV24-1 with TRBJ2-1, with 13 bases aligning to TRBD2. V was clipped by 7 bases and J by 7 bases; unmatched bases: 3. Germline V gene data show CDR1 as KGHDR and CDR2 as SFDVKD. The CDR3 sequence is 14 residues long. The CDR3 bases are TGTGCCACCAGGGGGACTAGCGGGGTGAATGAGCAGTTCTTC. It encodes CATRGTSGVNEQFF.

This clonotype has at least ten counts. The chain joins TRBV28 to TRBJ1-2; no clear D gene. Deletions cut 3 bases from V and 4 bases from J, with 6 bases between. CDR3 size: 12 residues. Germline V gene data show CDR1 as MDHEN and CDR2 as SYDVKM. CDR3 sequence reads: CASSLTTYGYTF. Written as DNA, the CDR3 is TGTGCCAGCAGTTTGACCACCTATGGCTACACCTTC.

The chain joins TRBV11-3 to TRBJ1-1; D remains ambiguous. Germline assignment: CDR1 SGHNT and CDR2 YENEEA. The CDR3 consists of 14 residues. V was pared by 2 bases and J by 1 base, with 8 bases between. In DNA form, the CDR3 reads TGTGCCAGCAGCTTATTTTTCTCGAACACTGAAGCTTTCTTT. Protein: CASSLFFSNTEAFF.

This clonotype came up many times. The CDR3 sequence: CSAPGFPGVSYTF. In nucleotides, the CDR3 is TGCAGTGCCCCCGGCTTCCCTGGGGTAAGCTACACCTTC. V usage is TRBV20-1 and J usage is TRBJ1-2; no clear D. Germline CDR1 is DFQATT and CDR2 is SNEGSKA (reference sequence). The CDR3 runs to 13 residues. The ends were cut back, 6 bases at V and 9 bases at J, with 20 bases in the middle.

This clonotype was picked up a small number of times. A junction end diverges from the germline sequence, so it may reflect a read error. The rearrangement links TRBV7-9 to TRBJ2-2, with D unresolved. Germline V lookup: CDR1 SEHNR, CDR2 FQNEAQ (reference sequence). The CDR3 length is 9 residues. CDR3 DNA: TGCGCAAACACCGGGGAGCTGTTTTTT. Its translation is CANTGELFF.

This clonotype has ten or more counts. The chain carries TRBV2 and TRBJ2-2; 14 bases line up with TRBD2. CDR1 SNHLY and CDR2 FYNNEI come from the germline V gene. This CDR3 spans 18 amino acids. V shed 6 bases and J 4 bases; nucleotides not matched to a gene: 10. The CDR3 DNA reads as TGTGCCAGCAGCGGGACTAGCGGGAGTGGTGTGACCACCGGGGAGCTGTTTTTT. It encodes CASSGTSGSGVTTGELFF.

The table lists this clonotype with many counts. This rearrangement joins TRBV6-2 or TRBV6-3 to TRBJ2-3; TRBD2 matches at 12 bases. Germline-derived CDR1 and CDR2 are MNHEY and SVGEGT. Trimming cost V 3 bases and J 4 bases; bases outside gene matches: 17. The CDR3 contains 20 residues. The CDR3: CASSYLIAASGRADSDTQYF. The CDR3, as DNA: TGTGCCAGCAGTTATTTAATCGCTGCTAGCGGGAGGGCCGATTCAGATACGCAGTATTTT.

The table lists this clonotype with a few counts. The chain uses TRBV29-1 and TRBJ2-6; D remains unclear. The CDR3 contains 15 residues. V lost 2 bases, J lost 0 bases, and 8 bases lay in between. Germline assignment: CDR1 SQVTM and CDR2 ANQGSEA. The CDR3, as DNA: TGCAGCGTTGAAACCCCGTACTCTGGGGCCAACGTCCTGACTTTC. It specifies CSVETPYSGANVLTF.

This clonotype was picked up many times. The V and J genes are TRBV28 and TRBJ2-2; 7 nucleotides match TRBD2. The length of the CDR3 is 16 residues. Germline lookup yields CDR1 MDHEN and CDR2 SYDVKM. Unmatched junction bases numbered 14, after V lost 8 bases and J lost 5 bases. In nucleotides, the CDR3 is TGTGCCAGCGGAAATCTAGCGGTGGCGGGGACCGGGGAGCTGTTTTTT. This translates into CASGNLAVAGTGELFF.

This clonotype was seen ten or more times. The chain recombines TRBV27 with TRBJ2-3; D remains unclear. Trimming pared 3 bases from V and 4 bases from J, leaving 14 bases between. The CDR3 covers 15 residues. CDR1 MNHEY and CDR2 SMNVEV come from the germline V gene (reference sequence). CDR3 in amino acids: CASSLGKVGADTQYF. The CDR3 nucleotides are TGTGCCAGCAGTTTGGGCAAAGTTGGCGCAGATACGCAGTATTTT.

This chain connects TRBV5-1 to TRBJ2-2; 8 positions match TRBD2. Trimming cost V 0 bases and J 5 bases; bases outside gene matches: 9. Germline values: CDR1 SGHRS, CDR2 YFSETQ. This CDR3 spans 17 amino acids. CDR3 coding DNA: TGCGCCAGCAGCTTGGGGAGCGGGAGAGTAGGTACCGGGGAGCTGTTTTTT. Its protein product is CASSLGSGRVGTGELFF.

J is TRBJ1-6 and V is TRBV6-1; D uncertain. V was pared by 6 bases and J by 7 bases, with 13 bases between. Germline loops: CDR1 MNHNS, CDR2 SASEGT. This CDR3 is built from 14 residues. CDR3 bases: TGTGCCAGCAGCCCCGGGCCTAAGAATTCACCCCTCCACTTT. Translation: CASSPGPKNSPLHF.

This clonotype was observed a few times. V and J are TRBV4-1 and TRBJ1-5; TRBD1 is a possible D gene (6 bases). The ends were cut back, 2 bases at V and 3 bases at J, with 14 bases in the middle. The germline gives CDR1 MGHRA, CDR2 YSYEKL. The CDR3 length is 16 residues. CDR3 sequence reads: CASSQLVGQINQPQHF. In DNA form, the CDR3 reads TGCGCCAGCAGCCAACTGGTTGGACAGATCAATCAGCCCCAGCATTTT.

The table lists this clonotype with many counts. The chain couples TRBV27 to TRBJ2-1, with 11 nucleotides matching TRBD2. The germline V gene encodes CDR1 MNHEY and CDR2 SMNVEV (reference sequence). V lost 6 bases, J lost 6 bases, and 4 bases stayed unmatched. The CDR3 length is 14 residues. Here the CDR3 reads CASSLAGGGNEQFF. CDR3 DNA sequence: TGTGCCAGCAGCTTAGCGGGAGGGGGCAATGAGCAGTTCTTC.

The V call is TRBV6-1, the J call TRBJ2-1, with D perhaps being TRBD1 or TRBD2 (6 bases each). From germline, CDR1 is MNHNS and CDR2 SASEGT. The CDR3 consists of 15 residues. Trimming removed 6 bases at V and 7 bases at J, with 19 bases between. CDR3 loop: CASSEGGTGGNEQFF. The CDR3 bases are TGTGCCAGCAGCGAGGGGGGTACTGGGGGAAATGAGCAGTTCTTC.

In its sample, this clonotype was seen many times. This chain joins TRBV27 and TRBJ2-7, with D possibly matching TRBD2 (5 bases). The CDR3 runs 13 residues. Trimming cost V 5 bases and J 7 bases, with 15 bases left between them. Germline values: CDR1 MNHEY, CDR2 SMNVEV (reference sequence). The CDR3 region has the DNA TGTGCCAGCAGTCCCCCCCCGGACTTGGAGCAGTACTTC. It specifies CASSPPPDLEQYF.

This clonotype came up many times. The CDR3 protein is CASSTLGRKNTEAFF. CDR3 DNA: TGTGCCAGCAGTACCTTGGGACGGAAGAACACTGAAGCTTTCTTT. The chain uses TRBV28 and TRBJ1-1, with D possibly matching TRBD1 (5 bases). Trimming pared 5 bases from V and 1 base from J, leaving 14 bases between. Germline V gene data show CDR1 as MDHEN and CDR2 as SYDVKM. CDR3 length: 15 amino acids.

Remarks on this clonotype: A much larger clone lies a single base off, so this may be a read error. The J gene is TRBJ1-1, the V gene TRBV3-1, with no clear D. The CDR3 loop spans 14 amino acids. In germline, CDR1 is LGHDT, CDR2 YNNKEL (reference sequence). The CDR3 protein is CASSQGYDSTAAFF. CDR3 nucleotides: TGTGCCAGCAGCCAAGGTTACGACTCCACTGCAGCTTTCTTT.

This sequence joins TRBV11-2 and TRBJ1-1; D gene uncertain. V was pared by 5 bases and J by 0 bases, with 10 bases between. CDR3 length equals 14 residues. From germline, CDR1 is SGHAT and CDR2 FQNNGV. CDR3 nucleotides: TGTGCCAGCAGCATTAGACCCTTGAACACTGAAGCTTTCTTT. Its protein product is CASSIRPLNTEAFF.

This chain uses TRBV5-5 with TRBJ1-6; D call uncertain. CDR1 is SGHKS and CDR2 is YYEKEE in the germline V gene (reference sequence). V gave up 4 bases and J gave up 0 bases, with 11 bases separating them. The CDR3 totals 16 residues. CDR3 sequence reads: CASSPTKSSYNSPLHF. CDR3 sequence (DNA): TGTGCCAGCAGCCCGACAAAGAGCTCCTATAATTCACCCCTCCACTTT.